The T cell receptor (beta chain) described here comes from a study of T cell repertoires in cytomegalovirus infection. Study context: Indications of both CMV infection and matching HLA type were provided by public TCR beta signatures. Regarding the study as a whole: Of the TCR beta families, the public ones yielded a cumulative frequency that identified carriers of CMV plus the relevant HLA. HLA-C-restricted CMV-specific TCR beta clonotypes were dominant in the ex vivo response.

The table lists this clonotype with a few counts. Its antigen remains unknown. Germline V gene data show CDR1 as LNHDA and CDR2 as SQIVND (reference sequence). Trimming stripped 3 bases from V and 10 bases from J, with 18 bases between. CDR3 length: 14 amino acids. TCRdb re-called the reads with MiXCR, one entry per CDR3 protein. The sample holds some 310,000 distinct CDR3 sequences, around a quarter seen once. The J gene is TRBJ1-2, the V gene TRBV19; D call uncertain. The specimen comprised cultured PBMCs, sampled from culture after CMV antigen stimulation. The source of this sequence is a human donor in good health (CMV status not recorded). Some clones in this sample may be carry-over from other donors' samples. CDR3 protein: CASSIGRIYGYYTF. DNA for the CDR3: TGTGCCAGTAGTATTGGACGGATCTATGGCTACTACACCTTC.